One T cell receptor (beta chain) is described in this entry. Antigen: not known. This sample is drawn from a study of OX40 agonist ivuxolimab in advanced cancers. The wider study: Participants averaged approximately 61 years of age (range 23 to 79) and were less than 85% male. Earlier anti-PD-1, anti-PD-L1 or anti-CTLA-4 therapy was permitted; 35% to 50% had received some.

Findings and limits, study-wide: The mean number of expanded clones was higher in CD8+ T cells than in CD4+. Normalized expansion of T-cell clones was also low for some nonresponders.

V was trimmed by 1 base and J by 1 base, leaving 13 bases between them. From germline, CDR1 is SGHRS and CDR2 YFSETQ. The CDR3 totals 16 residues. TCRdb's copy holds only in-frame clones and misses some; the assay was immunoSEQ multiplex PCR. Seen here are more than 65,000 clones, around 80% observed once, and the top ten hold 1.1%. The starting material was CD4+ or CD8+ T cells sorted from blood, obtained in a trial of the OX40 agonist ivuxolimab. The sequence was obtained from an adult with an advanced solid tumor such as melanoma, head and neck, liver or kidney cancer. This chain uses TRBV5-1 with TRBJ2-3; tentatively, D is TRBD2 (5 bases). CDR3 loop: CASSLWNSAGTDTQYF. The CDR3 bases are TGCGCCAGCAGCTTGTGGAATAGCGCGGGCACAGATACGCAGTATTTT.